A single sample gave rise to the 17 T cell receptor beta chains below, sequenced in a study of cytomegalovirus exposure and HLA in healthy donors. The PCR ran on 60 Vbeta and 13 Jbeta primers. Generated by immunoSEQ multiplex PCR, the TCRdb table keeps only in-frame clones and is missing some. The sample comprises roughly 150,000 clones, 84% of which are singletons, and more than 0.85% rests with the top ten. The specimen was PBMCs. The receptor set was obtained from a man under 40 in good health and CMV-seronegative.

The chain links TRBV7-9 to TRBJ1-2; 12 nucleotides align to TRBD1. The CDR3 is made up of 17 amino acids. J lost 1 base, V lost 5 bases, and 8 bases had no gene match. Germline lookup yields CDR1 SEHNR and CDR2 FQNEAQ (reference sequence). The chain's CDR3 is CASSQRDRGLFNYGYTF. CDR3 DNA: TGTGCCAGCAGCCAAAGGGACAGGGGGCTTTTTAACTATGGCTACACCTTC.

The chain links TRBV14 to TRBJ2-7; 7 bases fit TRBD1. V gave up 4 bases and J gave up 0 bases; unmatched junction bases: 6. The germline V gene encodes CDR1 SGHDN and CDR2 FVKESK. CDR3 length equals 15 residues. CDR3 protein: CASSRDRVSSYEQYF. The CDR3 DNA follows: TGTGCCAGCAGCCGCGACAGGGTAAGCTCCTACGAGCAGTACTTC.

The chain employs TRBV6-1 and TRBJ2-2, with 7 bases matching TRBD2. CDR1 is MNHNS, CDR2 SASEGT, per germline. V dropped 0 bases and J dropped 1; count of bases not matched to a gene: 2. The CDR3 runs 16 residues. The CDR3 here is CASSEAGGRNTGELFF. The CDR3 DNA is TGTGCCAGCAGTGAAGCGGGCGGGAGGAACACCGGGGAGCTGTTTTTT.

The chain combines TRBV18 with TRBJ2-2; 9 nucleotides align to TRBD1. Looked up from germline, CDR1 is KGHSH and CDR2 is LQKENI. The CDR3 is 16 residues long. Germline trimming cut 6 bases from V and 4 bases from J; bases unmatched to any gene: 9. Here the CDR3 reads CASSAIRDRATGELFF. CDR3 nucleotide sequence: TGTGCCAGCTCCGCCATCCGGGACAGGGCCACCGGGGAGCTGTTTTTT.

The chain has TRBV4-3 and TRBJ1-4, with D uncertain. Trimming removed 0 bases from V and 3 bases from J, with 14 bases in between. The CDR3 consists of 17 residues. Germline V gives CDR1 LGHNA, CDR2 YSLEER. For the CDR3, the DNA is TGCGCCAGCAGCCAAGATAGGACTATTCGGGCTAATGAAAAACTGTTTTTT. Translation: CASSQDRTIRANEKLFF.

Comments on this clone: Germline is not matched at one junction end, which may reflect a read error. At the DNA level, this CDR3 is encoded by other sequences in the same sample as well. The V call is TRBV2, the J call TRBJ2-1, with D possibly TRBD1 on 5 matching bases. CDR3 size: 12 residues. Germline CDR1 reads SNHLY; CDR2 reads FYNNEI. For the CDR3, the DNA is TGCGCCAGCAGGGCCACCAACAATGAGCAGTTCTTC. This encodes CASRATNNEQFF.

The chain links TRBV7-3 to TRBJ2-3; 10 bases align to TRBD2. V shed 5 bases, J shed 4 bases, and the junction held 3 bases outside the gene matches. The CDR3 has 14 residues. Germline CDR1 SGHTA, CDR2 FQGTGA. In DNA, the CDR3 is TGTGCCAGCAGCCCAGCGGGAGGGCCAGATACGCAGTATTTT. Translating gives CASSPAGGPDTQYF.

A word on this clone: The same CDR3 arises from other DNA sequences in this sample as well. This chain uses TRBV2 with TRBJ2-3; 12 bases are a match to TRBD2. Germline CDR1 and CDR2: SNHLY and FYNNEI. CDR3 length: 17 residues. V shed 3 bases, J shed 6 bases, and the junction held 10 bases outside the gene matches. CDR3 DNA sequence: TGTGCCAGCAGTGATTTGAGACTAGCGGGAGACGCTGATACGCAGTATTTT. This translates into CASSDLRLAGDADTQYF.

CDR3: CASSSVTGGQVSYNEQFF. The CDR3 DNA reads as TGTGCCAGCAGCTCAGTGACGGGGGGCCAGGTCTCCTACAATGAGCAGTTCTTC. The V gene is TRBV7-9, the J gene TRBJ2-1, with a tentative D call TRBD2 (7 bases). Germline-derived CDR1 and CDR2 are SEHNR and FQNEAQ (reference sequence). The CDR3 contains 18 residues. V lost 4 bases and J 0 bases, leaving 19 bases between the germline ends.

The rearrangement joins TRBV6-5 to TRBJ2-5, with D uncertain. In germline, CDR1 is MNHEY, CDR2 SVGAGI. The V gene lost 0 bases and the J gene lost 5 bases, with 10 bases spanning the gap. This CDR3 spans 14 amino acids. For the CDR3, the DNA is TGTGCCAGCAGTTACTCGGTGCAGTGGGAGACCCAGTACTTC. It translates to CASSYSVQWETQYF.

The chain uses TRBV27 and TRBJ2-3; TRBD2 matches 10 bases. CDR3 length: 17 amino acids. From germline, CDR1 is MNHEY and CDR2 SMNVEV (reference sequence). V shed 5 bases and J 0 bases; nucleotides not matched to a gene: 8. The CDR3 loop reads CASSPERGGSSTDTQYF. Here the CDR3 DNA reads TGTGCCAGCAGTCCCGAGCGGGGGGGGTCTAGCACAGATACGCAGTATTTT.

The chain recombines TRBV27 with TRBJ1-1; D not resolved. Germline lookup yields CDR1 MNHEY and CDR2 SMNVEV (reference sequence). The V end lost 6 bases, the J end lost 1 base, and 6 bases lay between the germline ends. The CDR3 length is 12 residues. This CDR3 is CASRERNTEAFF. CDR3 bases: TGTGCCAGCAGGGAGAGGAACACTGAAGCTTTCTTT.

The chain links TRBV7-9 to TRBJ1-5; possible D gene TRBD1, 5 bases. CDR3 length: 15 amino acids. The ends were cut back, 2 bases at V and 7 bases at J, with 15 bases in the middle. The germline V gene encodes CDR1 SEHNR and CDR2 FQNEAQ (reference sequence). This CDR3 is CASSLSRQFGQPQHF. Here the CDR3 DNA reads TGTGCCAGCAGCTTATCGAGACAGTTCGGGCAGCCCCAGCATTTT.

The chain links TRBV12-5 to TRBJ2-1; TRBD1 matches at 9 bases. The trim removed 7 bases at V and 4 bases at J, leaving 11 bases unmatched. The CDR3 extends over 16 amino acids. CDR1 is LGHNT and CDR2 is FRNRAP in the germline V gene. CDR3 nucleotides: TGTGCTAGTGAAACCCCGACAGGGGGGCTTTACAATGAGCAGTTCTTC. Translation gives CASETPTGGLYNEQFF. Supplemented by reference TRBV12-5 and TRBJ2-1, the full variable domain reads DARVTQTPRHKVTEMGQEVTMRCQPILGHNTVFWYRQTMMQGLELLAYFRNRAPLDDSGMPKDRFSAEMPDATLATLKIQPSEPRDSAVYFCASETPTGGLYNEQFFGPGTRLTVL.

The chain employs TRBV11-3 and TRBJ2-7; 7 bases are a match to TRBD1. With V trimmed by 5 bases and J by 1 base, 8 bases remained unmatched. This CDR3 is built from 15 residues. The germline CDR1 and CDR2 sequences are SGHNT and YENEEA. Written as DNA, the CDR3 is TGTGCCAGCAGCCACGGGACAGCGAATTCCTACGAGCAGTACTTC. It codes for CASSHGTANSYEQYF.

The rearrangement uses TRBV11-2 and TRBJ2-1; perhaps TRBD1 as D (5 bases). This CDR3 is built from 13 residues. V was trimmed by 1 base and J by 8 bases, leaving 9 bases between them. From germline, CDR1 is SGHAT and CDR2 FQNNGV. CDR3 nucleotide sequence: TGTGCCAGCAGCTTAGCCCCCAGGGATGAGCAGTTCTTC. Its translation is CASSLAPRDEQFF.

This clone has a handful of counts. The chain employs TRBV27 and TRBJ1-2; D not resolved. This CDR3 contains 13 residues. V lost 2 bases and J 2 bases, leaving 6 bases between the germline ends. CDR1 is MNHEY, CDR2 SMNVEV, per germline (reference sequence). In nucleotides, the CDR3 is TGTGCCAGCAGTTTACGGGTAAACTATGGCTACACCTTC. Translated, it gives CASSLRVNYGYTF.